A single sample gave rise to the 9 T cell receptor beta chains below, sequenced in a study of T cell responses to AZD1222 COVID-19 vaccine. Sequencing used immunoSEQ multiplex PCR; TCRdb keeps in-frame clones, though not all of them. The sample comprises about 91,000 clones, about 90% of which are singletons, and around 3.2% rests with the top ten. The sample here was peripheral blood, taken 28 days after the second AZD1222 dose. Receptor source: an adult who received the AZD1222 COVID-19 vaccine.

The chain carries TRBV12-3 or TRBV12-4 and TRBJ2-3, with 7 bases fitting TRBD2. With 8 bases clipped from V and 5 bases from J, the junction kept 7 bases outside the gene matches. CDR3 size: 13 residues. The CDR3 is CASRLPGGDTQYF. For the CDR3, the DNA is TGTGCCAGCCGCCTCCCGGGGGGAGATACGCAGTATTTT.

The V call is TRBV6-4, the J call TRBJ1-5; D is ambiguous. Germline V gene data show CDR1 as MRHNA and CDR2 as SNTAGT. The CDR3 is 13 amino acids. Trimming removed 5 bases at V and 0 bases at J, with 5 bases between. The CDR3 loop reads CASSLFSNQPQHF. DNA for the CDR3: TGTGCCAGCAGTCTCTTTAGCAATCAGCCCCAGCATTTT.

CDR3 amino acids: CASRGFSYEQYF. CDR3 in DNA: TGTGCCAGCAGGGGGTTCTCCTACGAGCAGTACTTC. The chain couples TRBV6-5 to TRBJ2-7; no reliable D call. Germline-derived CDR1 and CDR2 are MNHEY and SVGAGI. V lost 6 bases and J 0 bases, leaving 6 bases between the germline ends. The CDR3 contains 12 residues.

V and J are TRBV19 and TRBJ1-1, with 7 positions matching TRBD1. This CDR3 contains 14 residues. Germline CDR1 reads LNHDA; CDR2 reads SQIVND (reference sequence). V lost 6 bases and J lost 2; bases outside the gene matches: 6. The CDR3 bases are TGTGCCAGTAGCCAGACAGGGCCCAACACTGAAGCTTTCTTT. As protein: CASSQTGPNTEAFF.

The gene calls are TRBV19 and TRBJ2-1; no definite D call. The CDR3 extends over 11 amino acids. V dropped 1 base and J dropped 9 bases, with 4 bases sitting between them. Germline values: CDR1 LNHDA, CDR2 SQIVND (reference sequence). DNA for the CDR3: TGTGCCAGTAGTATAGTCGGTGAGCAGTTCTTC. Residues: CASSIVGEQFF.

In its sample, this clone was seen once. The gene calls are TRBV9 and TRBJ1-1; possible D gene TRBD1, 6 bases. The CDR3 has 18 amino acids. V shed 0 bases and J shed 1 base, with 19 bases lying between them. The germline CDR1 and CDR2 sequences are SGDLS and YYNGEE. Here the CDR3 reads CASSVDNRALGGNTEAFF. The CDR3 DNA follows: TGTGCCAGCAGCGTAGATAACAGGGCCCTGGGGGGGAACACTGAAGCTTTCTTT.

The chain joins TRBV3-1 (or the pseudogene TRBV3-2) to TRBJ1-5, with 7 positions matching TRBD1. With V trimmed by 4 bases and J by 6 bases, 9 bases remained unmatched. Germline V CDR1 and CDR2: LGHDT, YNNKEL (reference sequence). The CDR3 is 15 residues long. CDR3 protein: CASSPSTGLSQPQHF. In DNA, the CDR3 is TGTGCCAGCAGCCCCTCGACAGGGTTAAGTCAGCCCCAGCATTTT.

The CDR3 coding sequence is TGTGCCAGCTTCCGCGGGAGGAACACTGAAGCTTTCTTT. This encodes CASFRGRNTEAFF. V usage is TRBV6-5 and J usage is TRBJ1-1; D unresolved. The ends were cut back, 8 bases at V and 1 base at J, with 11 bases in the middle. This CDR3 is built from 13 residues. Germline CDR1 MNHEY, CDR2 SVGAGI.

This clone was counted between two and nine times. The CDR3 spells CASSVRDGPYEQYF. For the CDR3, the DNA is TGTGCCAGCAGCGTGAGGGACGGTCCCTACGAGCAGTACTTC. This sequence joins TRBV7-3 and TRBJ2-7; D is perhaps TRBD1 or TRBD2 (5 bases each). This CDR3 has 14 residues. V was clipped by 5 bases and J by 2 bases, with 13 bases between them. CDR1 SGHTA and CDR2 FQGTGA come from the germline V gene.